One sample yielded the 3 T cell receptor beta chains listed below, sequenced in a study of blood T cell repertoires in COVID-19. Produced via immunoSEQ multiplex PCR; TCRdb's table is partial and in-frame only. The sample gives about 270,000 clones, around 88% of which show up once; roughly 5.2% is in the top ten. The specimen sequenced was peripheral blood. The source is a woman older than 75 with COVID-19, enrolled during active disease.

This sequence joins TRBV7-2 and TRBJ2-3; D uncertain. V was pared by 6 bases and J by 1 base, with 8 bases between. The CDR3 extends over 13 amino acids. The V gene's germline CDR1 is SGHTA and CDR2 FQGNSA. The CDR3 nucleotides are TGTGCCAGCAGAAATTCTGGCACAGATACGCAGTATTTT. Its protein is CASRNSGTDTQYF.

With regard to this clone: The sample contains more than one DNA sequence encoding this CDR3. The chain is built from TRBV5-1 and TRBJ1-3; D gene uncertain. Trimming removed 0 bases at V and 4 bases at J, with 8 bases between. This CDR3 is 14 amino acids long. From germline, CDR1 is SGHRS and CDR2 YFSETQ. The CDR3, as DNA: TGCGCCAGCAGCTTGGGTCTCTCGGGAAACACCATATATTTT. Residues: CASSLGLSGNTIYF.

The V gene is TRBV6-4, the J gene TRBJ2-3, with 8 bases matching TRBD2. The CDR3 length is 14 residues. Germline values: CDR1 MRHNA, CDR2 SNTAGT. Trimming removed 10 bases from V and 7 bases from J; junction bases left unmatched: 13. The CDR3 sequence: CATASGGAQNTQYF. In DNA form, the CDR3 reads TGTGCCACCGCCTCCGGGGGGGCCCAAAATACGCAGTATTTT.